Below, 3 T cell receptor beta chains from the same sample are listed, as sequenced in a study of T cells in Graves' hyperthyroidism and ophthalmopathy (dated by TCRdb to between 2019 and 2020). Library generation was performed with multiplex PCR. Instrument on record: Illumina HiSeq 2000. The TCR beta CDR3 regions were amplified from RNA transcripts. The TCR CDR3 was subjected to a first round of RT-PCR using the HTBI primer set and the Qiagen OneStep RT-PCR kit. TCRdb passed the public sequencing reads through fastp at Q25 and MiXCR, retaining productive beta sequences. Identical CDR3 proteins give one entry, which carries the most common genes and DNA. This sample is represented by approximately 360,000 distinct CDR3 sequences; approximately 15% of them were singletons. The ten largest clones represent about 27% of the sample. Sample: blood. The receptor source for this set is a woman aged 18-29 years with Graves' hyperthyroidism that later progressed to Graves' ophthalmopathy.

At least ten counts were recorded for this clonotype. The chain uses TRBV20-1 and TRBJ2-7; D gene ambiguous. The CDR3 is 15 amino acids. V lost 3 bases to trimming and J lost 0 bases, with 15 bases between them. Germline V lookup: CDR1 DFQATT, CDR2 SNEGSKA (reference sequence). The CDR3 DNA is TGCAGTGCTAGTGGGGAAAGGGCCAGCTCCTACGAGCAGTACTTC. Translated, it gives CSASGERASSYEQYF.

This clonotype was observed many times. This sequence joins TRBV7-9 and TRBJ2-1; 11 bases are shared with TRBD1. The CDR3 covers 15 residues. Germline CDR1 reads SEHNR; CDR2 reads FQNEAQ (reference sequence). V was pared by 5 bases and J by 5 bases, with 5 bases of the junction left unmatched. This chain's CDR3 is CASSPGQGGNNEQFF. The CDR3 DNA sequence: TGTGCCAGCAGCCCGGGACAGGGGGGTAACAATGAGCAGTTCTTC.

The genes are TRBV7-6 and TRBJ2-7; 8 nucleotides agree with TRBD2. Per germline, CDR1 SGHVS and CDR2 FNYEAQ. The CDR3 sequence is 16 residues long. V gave up 0 bases and J gave up 7 bases; unmatched junction bases: 11. The CDR3 spells CASSLAQVAGTGEQYF. The CDR3 bases are TGTGCCAGCAGCTTAGCGCAGGTAGCGGGAACTGGGGAGCAGTACTTC.